Detailed here is one T cell receptor (beta chain). This clone has only one observation. Its antigen specificity is not known. No much larger clone is present one base from it, and per-base qualities are unavailable. Including cysteine and phenylalanine, the CDR3 has 13 amino acids. Just the 39-base CDR3 DNA is kept, in frame starting at base 1. According to the germline V gene, CDR1 reads ENHRY and CDR2 reads SYGVKD. Germline trimming: 2 bases from V, 4 bases from J; junction bases outside gene matches: 2. Library preparation employed the immunoSEQ multiplex PCR assay. A mixture of 60 forward primers for TCR Vbeta segments and 13 reverse primers for TCR Jbeta segments was used in the multiplex PCR. Amplification of the CDR3 region of rearranged TCR beta genes was performed with a multiplex PCR assay on genomic DNA. Amplified TCR beta libraries were sequenced as 87-base-pair reads on the Illumina HiSeq System. Per the authors' processing: Across the 700 or so repertoires, a later analysis counted roughly 77 million unique TCR beta chains, around 11 million of which were shared by at least two donors. Raw reads were error-corrected and collapsed into unique sequences by a nearest-neighbor algorithm in which closely related sequences were merged to remove PCR and sequencing errors. Alignment of CDR3 sequences to IMGT reference sequences was used to assign V, D and J gene segments. Each retained sequence needed at least a six-nucleotide match to both a V gene segment and a J gene segment. Rearrangements were classified as productive when the CDR3 lacked stop codons and remained in frame with V and J, and all other rearrangements were classified as non-productive. CDR3 was defined according to IMGT convention as the region running from the second conserved V-encoded cysteine to the conserved J-encoded phenylalanine. Sequences without an unambiguous match to a single V gene segment were excluded from the earlier analysis of 450 to 750 of the donors. In an earlier analysis of approximately 590 of the donors, a V segment was called functional when productive rearrangements were above 56.7%, and segregating when the standard deviation between donors exceeded 5%. A statistical classification framework was built to diagnose cytomegalovirus status from the catalog of TCR beta chain sequences. A later analysis assigned V and J genes by comparing TCR nucleotide sequences with IMGT/GENE-DB human TR gene sequences. Using the TCRdist pipeline, a later analysis assigned CDR3 sequences along with most-parsimonious VDJ recombination scenarios. In a later analysis, every TCR beta chain was defined by the combination of its CDR3 amino acid sequence and its V-gene family, and reads without a unique V-gene family were dropped. A later analysis removed several hundred highly shared, low-generation-probability nucleotide sequences to deal with suspected cross-contamination and a sequencing artifact. In a later analysis, a clonal expansion index for each public chain was calculated from normalized within-repertoire ranks of inferred template counts. A later analysis computed generation probabilities with a VDJ recombination model fitted to out-of-frame rearrangements, and checked the results against IGoR. A later analysis scored TCR-TCR, TCR-HLA and TCR-CMV co-occurrence with hypergeometric tests, applying a repertoire-size bias correction to TCR pairs. False discovery rates were estimated in a later analysis by permuting HLA or CMV assignments 20 times. A later analysis grouped co-occurring TCRs with DBSCAN, adding TCRdist sequence similarity when clustering within HLA-allele-positive subsets. Repertoires with fewer than 30,000 or more than 120,000 public chains were left out of co-occurrence clustering, as were about five repertoires with anomalous nucleotide sharing. In TCRdb, the immuneACCESS table is reduced to in-frame sequences with V and J assigned. These tables do not hold every clone; where another copy was compared, an unresolved V gene accounts for under half, and the others remain unexplained. The V and J calls and clone size were taken over from that table, and D and trimming were inferred from the DNA. Across this sample there are around 170,000 clones, with 65% to 85% seen only once. The ten largest clones represent roughly 6.4% of the sample.

In total, roughly 670 healthy bone marrow donors made up the cohort. All cohort members were sampled while nominally healthy, although unrecorded immune exposures were likely present. The donor tested CMV seropositive, placing the donor among the 289 seropositive members of the cohort. Each donor provided a peripheral blood sample, and peripheral blood mononuclear cells were used for TCR beta sequencing. The Qiagen DNeasy Blood Extraction Kit was used to extract genomic DNA from the blood cell samples. This record belongs to a study of cytomegalovirus exposure and HLA in healthy donors (dated by TCRdb to 2015 to 2018). With regard to the full study: An earlier analysis of some 600 of the donors reported approximately 260 Gb of sequence data and 90 million to 120 million unique TCR beta sequences obtained from about 179 million T cells. The study aimed to test whether cataloging public T cell receptors could reveal signatures of past pathogen exposure. Donor age, sex, ethnicity and CMV serostatus were compiled alongside the repertoire data. The study used immunosequencing to profile the T cell repertoires of approximately 640 subjects and linked those repertoires to cytomegalovirus serostatus. On average, roughly 200,000 unique TCR beta nucleotide sequences were sequenced per donor among 300 to 500 genotyped donors of the cohort, with about 19% of those sequences being non-productive. To decide whether each TCR beta V gene segment behaved as functional or pseudogenic, an earlier analysis of approximately 590 of the donors relied on high-throughput TCR beta sequencing. Both class I and class II loci were covered by HLA typing, at four-digit resolution. Rather than drawing on any new phenotypic data, the later analysis identified candidate immune exposures from TCR beta sequences and the way those sequences occurred across donors. To predict cytomegalovirus infection status, the study brought together high-throughput TCR immunosequencing, statistical association of individual TCRs with disease status, and machine learning. Besides the first cohort of around 700 subjects, a separate validation cohort made up of about 120 different subjects was used. An early release that covered 500 to 800 HLA-typed donors contained approximately 290 gigabases of sequencing data and around 85 million unique TCR sequences. Of the 300 to 400 genotyped donors, approximately 83% fell in the genetic ancestry cluster associated with self-reported Caucasian donors. Typing coverage differed by locus: A, B, C, DRB1 and DQB1 were typed in roughly 620-630 donors, DQA1 in roughly 500, DPA1 in over 600, and DPB1 in 400 to 490. Several DR-DQ haplotypes were handled as single units for association and clustering because linkage in the cohort was strong. Genome-wide SNP genotypes for about three fifths of the roughly 700 donors were used in a later genetic analysis, which treated that subset as a discovery cohort. Every discovery cohort repertoire had been produced on one sequencing platform. To study patterns of TCR occurrence, a later analysis re-analyzed previously published TCR beta repertoires from 550 to 800 donors and added high-resolution HLA genotyping.

On the study overall, not on this receptor specifically: In vitro tests confirmed that a few of the cytomegalovirus-associated TCR beta chains recognize cytomegalovirus antigens. A later analysis found that most CMV-associated TCR beta chains appeared HLA-restricted, with HLA associations seemingly driven largely by CMV exposure. Most TCR sequences were seen in very few donors, while some public TCRs were found in many individuals. In an earlier analysis of roughly 560 of the donors, most TCR beta V segments were observed in productive rearrangements about 87% or about 30% of the time, broadly matching IMGT annotations. Compared with equally common non-associated chains, HLA-associated TCR beta chains in a later analysis were more clonally expanded and had lower generation probabilities. V-gene and J-gene trimming of TCR beta chains was associated with a missense DCLRE1C variant in a later genetic analysis, and the association was replicated in an independent cohort. According to a later analysis, parvovirus B19, influenza, CMV and Epstein-Barr virus appeared linked to several top co-occurrence clusters. The presence/absence analyses assumed that sequencing depth was roughly uniform across donors, and that assumption may not be true. Assigning TCR associations to individual alleles was difficult when HLA alleles, especially DR and DQ, strongly co-occurred. Linkage disequilibrium might explain the correlated functional status among segregating V segments, but an unknown experimental factor could not be excluded. Because counts were too low, roughly 18 rarely observed V segments, including chromosome 9 orphons, were left out of the earlier analysis of approximately 580 of the donors. At a false discovery rate of 0.05, a later analysis linked 15,000 to 20,000 TCR beta sequences to specific HLA alleles. Compared with the approximately 710-donor mean, donors in an Asian-associated ancestry cluster had fewer N-insertions in productive TCRs, according to a later genetic analysis. It was suggested by the authors that the approach could potentially be generalized to other disease states and immunological phenotypes. A cluster of highly shared sequence variants was judged likely to represent a technical artifact of the sequencing pipeline. Because HLA typing was unavailable for some donors at each locus, only the typed subset was used in association tests. According to a later analysis, TCR association rates differed among HLA loci, with DRB1 alleles showing the most associated TCRs and HLA-C alleles showing the fewest. The study listed 164 TCR beta chains as associated with cytomegalovirus. A further reported finding was that TCR beta sequences accurately predicted the HLA-A and HLA-B alleles for most subjects in the first cohort. In this cohort, only TCR beta chains were sequenced, and detectable features were limited by the absence of alpha or paired-chain data. For the cohort, immune exposure information was limited to CMV serostatus. Some IMGT-functional V segments, including TRBV6-2 and TRBV6-3, could not be told apart with the 87-base-pair reads, so those segments were excluded. The classifier was reported to diagnose cytomegalovirus status with high specificity and sensitivity in both the original cohort and the validation cohort.

This receptor was obtained from a woman between 40 and 50 years old in good health and CMV-seropositive. The chain uses TRBV10-3 and TRBJ2-7, and 7 junction bases match TRBD1. The sequenced sample consisted of PBMCs. The DNA sequence is given as TGTGCCATCAGTGAGCCGGGACAGTACGAGCAGTACTTC. It translates to CAISEPGQYEQYF.